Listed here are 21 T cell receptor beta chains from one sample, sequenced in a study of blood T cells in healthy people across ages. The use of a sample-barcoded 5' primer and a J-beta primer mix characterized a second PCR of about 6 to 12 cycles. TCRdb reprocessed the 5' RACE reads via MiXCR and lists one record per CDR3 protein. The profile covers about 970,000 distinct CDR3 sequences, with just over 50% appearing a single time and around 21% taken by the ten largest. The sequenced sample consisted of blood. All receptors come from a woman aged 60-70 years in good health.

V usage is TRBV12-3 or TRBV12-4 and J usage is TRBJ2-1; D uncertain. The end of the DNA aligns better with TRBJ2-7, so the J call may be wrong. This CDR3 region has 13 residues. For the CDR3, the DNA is TGTGCCAGCAGTCCCAGCTCCTACAATGAGCAGTACTTC. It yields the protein CASSPSSYNEQYF.

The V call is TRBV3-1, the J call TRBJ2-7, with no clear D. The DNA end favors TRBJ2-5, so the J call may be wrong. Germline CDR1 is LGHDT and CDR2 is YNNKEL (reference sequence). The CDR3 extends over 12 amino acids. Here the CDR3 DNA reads TGTGCCAGCAGCCAAGGAGAGGCGACCCAGTACTTC. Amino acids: CASSQGEATQYF.

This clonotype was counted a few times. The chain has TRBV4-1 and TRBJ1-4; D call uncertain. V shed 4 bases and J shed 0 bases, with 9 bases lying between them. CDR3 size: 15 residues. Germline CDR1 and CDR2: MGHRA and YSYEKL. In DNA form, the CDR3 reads TGCGCCAGCAGCCTTACAGCTACAACTAATGAAAAACTGTTTTTT. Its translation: CASSLTATTNEKLFF.

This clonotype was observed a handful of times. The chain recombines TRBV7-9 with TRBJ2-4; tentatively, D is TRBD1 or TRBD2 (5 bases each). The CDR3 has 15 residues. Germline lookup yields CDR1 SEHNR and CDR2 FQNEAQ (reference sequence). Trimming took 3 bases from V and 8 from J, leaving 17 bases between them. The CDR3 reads CASSFRLGVEDIQYF. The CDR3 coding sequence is TGTGCCAGCAGCTTTCGACTGGGGGTGGAGGACATTCAGTACTTC.

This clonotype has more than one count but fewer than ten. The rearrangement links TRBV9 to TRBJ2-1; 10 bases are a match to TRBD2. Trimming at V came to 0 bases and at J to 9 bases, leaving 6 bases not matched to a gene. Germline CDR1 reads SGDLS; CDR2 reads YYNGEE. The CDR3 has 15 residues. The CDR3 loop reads CASSVGASGSAEQFF. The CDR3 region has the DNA TGTGCCAGCAGCGTAGGCGCTAGCGGGAGCGCTGAGCAGTTCTTC.

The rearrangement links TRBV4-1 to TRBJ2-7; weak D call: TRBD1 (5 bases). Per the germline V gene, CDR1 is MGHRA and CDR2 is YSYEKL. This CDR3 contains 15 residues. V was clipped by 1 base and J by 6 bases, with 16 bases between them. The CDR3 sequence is CASSQAGGRVGEQYF. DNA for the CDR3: TGCGCCAGCAGCCAAGCGGGCGGCAGGGTGGGCGAGCAGTACTTC.

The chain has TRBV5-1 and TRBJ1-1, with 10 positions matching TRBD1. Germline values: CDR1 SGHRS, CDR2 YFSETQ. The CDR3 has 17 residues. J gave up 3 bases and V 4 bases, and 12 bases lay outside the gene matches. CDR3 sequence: CASSPGQGITDDTEAFF. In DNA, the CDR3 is TGCGCCAGCAGCCCGGGACAGGGGATTACGGACGACACTGAAGCTTTCTTT.

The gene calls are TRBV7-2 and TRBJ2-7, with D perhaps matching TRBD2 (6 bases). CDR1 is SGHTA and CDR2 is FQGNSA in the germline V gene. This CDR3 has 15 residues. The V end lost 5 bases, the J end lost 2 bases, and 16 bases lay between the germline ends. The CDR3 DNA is TGTGCCAGCAGCCTAGGGACTTCAAGTACCTACGAGCAGTACTTC. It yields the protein CASSLGTSSTYEQYF.

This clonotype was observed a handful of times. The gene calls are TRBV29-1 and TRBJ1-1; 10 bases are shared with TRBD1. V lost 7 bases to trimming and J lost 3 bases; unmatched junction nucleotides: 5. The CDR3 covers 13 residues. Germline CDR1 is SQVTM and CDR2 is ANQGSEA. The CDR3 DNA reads TGCAGCGCGGCGACAGGGGGCTACACTGAAGCTTTCTTT. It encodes CSAATGGYTEAFF.

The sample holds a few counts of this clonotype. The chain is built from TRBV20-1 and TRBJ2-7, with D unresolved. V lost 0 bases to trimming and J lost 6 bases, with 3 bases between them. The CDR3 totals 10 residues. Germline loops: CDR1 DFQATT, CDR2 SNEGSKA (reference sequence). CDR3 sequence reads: CSARDSEQYF. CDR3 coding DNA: TGCAGTGCTAGAGACTCCGAGCAGTACTTC.

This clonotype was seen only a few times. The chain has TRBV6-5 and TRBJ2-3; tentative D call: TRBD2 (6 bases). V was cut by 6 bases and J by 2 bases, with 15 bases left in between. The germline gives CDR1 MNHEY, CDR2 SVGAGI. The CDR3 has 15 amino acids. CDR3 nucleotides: TGTGCCAGCAGGAAGATTAGCGGCCCCACAGATACGCAGTATTTT. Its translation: CASRKISGPTDTQYF.

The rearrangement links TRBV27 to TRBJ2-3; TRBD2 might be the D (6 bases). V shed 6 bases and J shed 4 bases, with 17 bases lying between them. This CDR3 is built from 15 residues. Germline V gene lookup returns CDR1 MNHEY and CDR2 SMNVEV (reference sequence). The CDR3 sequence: CASSHTLGGADTQYF. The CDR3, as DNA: TGTGCCAGCAGCCACACTTTGGGGGGTGCAGATACGCAGTATTTT.

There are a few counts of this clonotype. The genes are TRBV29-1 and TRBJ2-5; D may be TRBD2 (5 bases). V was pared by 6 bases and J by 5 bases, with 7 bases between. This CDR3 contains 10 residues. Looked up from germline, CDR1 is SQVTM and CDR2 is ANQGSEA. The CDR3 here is CSVSGETQYF. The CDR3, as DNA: TGCAGCGTCTCGGGGGAGACCCAGTACTTC.

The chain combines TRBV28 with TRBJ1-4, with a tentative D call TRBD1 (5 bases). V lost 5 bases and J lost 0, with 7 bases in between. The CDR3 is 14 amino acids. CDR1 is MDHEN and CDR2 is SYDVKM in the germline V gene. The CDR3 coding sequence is TGTGCCAGCAGTAAACAGGCAACTAATGAAAAACTGTTTTTT. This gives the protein CASSKQATNEKLFF.

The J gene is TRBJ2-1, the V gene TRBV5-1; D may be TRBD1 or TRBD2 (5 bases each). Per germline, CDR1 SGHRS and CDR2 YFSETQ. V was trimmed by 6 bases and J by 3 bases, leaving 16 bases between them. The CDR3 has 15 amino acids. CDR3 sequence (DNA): TGCGCCAGCACCAAGGACTCAGACAGCTACAATGAGCAGTTCTTC. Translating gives CASTKDSDSYNEQFF.

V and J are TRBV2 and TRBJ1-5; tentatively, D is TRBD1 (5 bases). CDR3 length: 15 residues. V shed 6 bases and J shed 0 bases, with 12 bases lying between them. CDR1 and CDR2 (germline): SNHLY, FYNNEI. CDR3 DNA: TGTGCCAGCAGGGGGCCGGGGCATAGCAATCAGCCCCAGCATTTT. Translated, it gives CASRGPGHSNQPQHF.

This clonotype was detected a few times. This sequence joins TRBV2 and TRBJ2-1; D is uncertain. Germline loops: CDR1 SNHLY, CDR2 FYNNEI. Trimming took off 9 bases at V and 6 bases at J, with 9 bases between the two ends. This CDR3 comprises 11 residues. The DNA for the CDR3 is TGTGCCAGTAAGTTTCTCAATGAGCAGTTCTTC. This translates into CASKFLNEQFF.

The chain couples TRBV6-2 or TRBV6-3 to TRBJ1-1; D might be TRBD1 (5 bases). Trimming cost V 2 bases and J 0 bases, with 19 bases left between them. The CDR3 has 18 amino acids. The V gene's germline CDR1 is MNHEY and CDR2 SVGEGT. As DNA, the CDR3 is TGTGCCAGCAGTTACCCCCTCAGGGCGGCGGGGATGAACACTGAAGCTTTCTTT. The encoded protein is CASSYPLRAAGMNTEAFF.

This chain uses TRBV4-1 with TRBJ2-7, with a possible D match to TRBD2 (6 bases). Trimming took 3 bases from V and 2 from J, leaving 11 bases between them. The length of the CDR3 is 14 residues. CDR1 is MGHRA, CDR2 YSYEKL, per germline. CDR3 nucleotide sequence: TGCGCCAGCAGCCAGCGGGACCCTACCTACGAGCAGTACTTC. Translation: CASSQRDPTYEQYF.

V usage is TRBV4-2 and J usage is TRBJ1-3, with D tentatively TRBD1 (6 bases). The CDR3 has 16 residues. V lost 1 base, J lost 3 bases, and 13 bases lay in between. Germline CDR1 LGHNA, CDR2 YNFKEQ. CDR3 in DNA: TGTGCCAGCAGCCAAGTCCCAGGGGTTAATGGAAACACCATATATTTT. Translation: CASSQVPGVNGNTIYF.

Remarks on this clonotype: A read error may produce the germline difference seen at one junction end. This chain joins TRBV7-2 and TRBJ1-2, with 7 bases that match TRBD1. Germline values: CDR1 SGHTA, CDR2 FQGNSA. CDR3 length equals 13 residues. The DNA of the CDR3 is TGTGCCAGCAGTCAGACAGGGCGCTATGGCTGCACCTTC. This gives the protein CASSQTGRYGCTF.